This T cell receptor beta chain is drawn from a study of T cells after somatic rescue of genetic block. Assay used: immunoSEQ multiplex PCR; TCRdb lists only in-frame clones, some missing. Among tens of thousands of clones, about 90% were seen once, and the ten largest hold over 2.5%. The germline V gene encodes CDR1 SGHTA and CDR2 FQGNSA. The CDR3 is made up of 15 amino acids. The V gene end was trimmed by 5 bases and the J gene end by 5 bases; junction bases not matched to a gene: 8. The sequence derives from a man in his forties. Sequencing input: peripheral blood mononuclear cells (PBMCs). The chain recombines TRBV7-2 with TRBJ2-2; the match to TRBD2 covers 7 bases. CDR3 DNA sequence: TGTGCCAGCAGCCAAGGACTAGTGGGTACCGGGGAGCTGTTTTTT. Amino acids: CASSQGLVGTGELFF.